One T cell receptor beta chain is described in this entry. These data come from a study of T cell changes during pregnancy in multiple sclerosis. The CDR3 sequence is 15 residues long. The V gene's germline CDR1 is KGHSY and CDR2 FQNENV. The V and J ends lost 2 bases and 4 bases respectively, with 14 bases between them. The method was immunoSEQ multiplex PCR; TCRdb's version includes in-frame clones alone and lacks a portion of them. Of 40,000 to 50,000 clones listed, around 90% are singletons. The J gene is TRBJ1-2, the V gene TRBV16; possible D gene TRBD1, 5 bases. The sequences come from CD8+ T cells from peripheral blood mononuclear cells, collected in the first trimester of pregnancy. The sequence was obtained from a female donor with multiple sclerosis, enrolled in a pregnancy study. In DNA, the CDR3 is TGTGCCAGCAGCCAACGGGACGGGGGGATCTATGGCTACACCTTC. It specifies CASSQRDGGIYGYTF.